Sequencing of this TCR beta chain was carried out in a study of CD8 T cells in Susac syndrome. Random-hexamer reverse transcription was applied to roughly 0.5 to 1 ug RNA. The immunoSEQ assay covered 54 Vbeta and 13 Jbeta segments for CDR3. Via MiXCR, TCRdb re-called the immunoSEQ multiplex PCR reads, giving one row per CDR3 protein. The sample holds some 150,000 distinct CDR3 sequences, approximately 95% seen once. The CDR3 spans 14 residues. Trimming pared 1 base from V and 10 bases from J, leaving 11 bases between. CDR1 is KGHSH, CDR2 LQKENI, per germline. This TCR derives from a human donor with Susac syndrome. The chain combines TRBV18 with TRBJ1-6, with a possible D match to TRBD1 (5 bases). The source material was CD4+ T cells from PBMCs. CDR3 sequence: CASSPQGKESPLHF. The CDR3 nucleotides are TGTGCCAGCTCACCACAGGGGAAAGAGTCACCCCTCCACTTT.